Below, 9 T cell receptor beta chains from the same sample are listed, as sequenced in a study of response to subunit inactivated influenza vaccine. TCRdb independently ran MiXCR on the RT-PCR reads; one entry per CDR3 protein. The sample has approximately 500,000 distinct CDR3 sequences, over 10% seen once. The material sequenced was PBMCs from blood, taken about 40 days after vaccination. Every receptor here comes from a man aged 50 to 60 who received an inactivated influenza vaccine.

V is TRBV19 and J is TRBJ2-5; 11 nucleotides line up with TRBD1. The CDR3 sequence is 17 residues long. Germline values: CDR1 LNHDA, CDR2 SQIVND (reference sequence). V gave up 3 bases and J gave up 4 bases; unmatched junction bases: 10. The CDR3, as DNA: TGTGCCAGTAGTATCGCCCCGGGGACAGGGGGTTTAGAGACCCAGTACTTC. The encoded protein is CASSIAPGTGGLETQYF.

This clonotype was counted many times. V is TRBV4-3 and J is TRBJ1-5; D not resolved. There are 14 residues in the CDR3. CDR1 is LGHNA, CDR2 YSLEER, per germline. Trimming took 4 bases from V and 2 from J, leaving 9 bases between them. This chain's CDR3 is CASSLHLGNQPQHF. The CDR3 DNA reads TGCGCCAGCAGCCTCCACTTAGGCAATCAGCCCCAGCATTTT.

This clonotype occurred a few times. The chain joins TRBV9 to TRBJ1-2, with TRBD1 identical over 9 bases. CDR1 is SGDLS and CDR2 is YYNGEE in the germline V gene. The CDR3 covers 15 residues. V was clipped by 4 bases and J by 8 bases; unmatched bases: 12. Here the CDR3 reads CASSSPTGGGLGYTF. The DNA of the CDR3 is TGTGCCAGCAGCTCCCCGACAGGGGGAGGTTTAGGCTACACCTTC.

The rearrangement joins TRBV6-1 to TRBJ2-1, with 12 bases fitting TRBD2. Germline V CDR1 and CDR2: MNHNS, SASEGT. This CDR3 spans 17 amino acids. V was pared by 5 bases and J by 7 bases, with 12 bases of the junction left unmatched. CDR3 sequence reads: CASSTQPLAGGGNEQFF. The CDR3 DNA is TGTGCCAGCAGTACCCAACCTCTAGCGGGAGGGGGTAATGAGCAGTTCTTC.

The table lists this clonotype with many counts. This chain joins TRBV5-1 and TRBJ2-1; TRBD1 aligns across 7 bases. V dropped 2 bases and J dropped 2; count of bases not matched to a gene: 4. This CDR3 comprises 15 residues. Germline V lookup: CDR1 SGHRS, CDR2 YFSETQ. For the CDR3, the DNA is TGCGCCAGCAGCTTTGTGGACAGGACCTACAATGAGCAGTTCTTC. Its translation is CASSFVDRTYNEQFF.

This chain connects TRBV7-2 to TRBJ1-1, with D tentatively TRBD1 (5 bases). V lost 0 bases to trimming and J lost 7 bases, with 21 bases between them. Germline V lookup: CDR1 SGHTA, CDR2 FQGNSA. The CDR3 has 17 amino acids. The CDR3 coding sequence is TGTGCCAGCAGCTTAGCCCTCGGCGCAGGGACGGGGAATGAAGCTTTCTTT. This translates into CASSLALGAGTGNEAFF.

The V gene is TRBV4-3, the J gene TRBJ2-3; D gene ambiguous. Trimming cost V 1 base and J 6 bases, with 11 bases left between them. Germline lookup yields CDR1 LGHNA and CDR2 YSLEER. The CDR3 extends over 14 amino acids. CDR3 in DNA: TGCGCCAGCAGCCAAGGAGGCACCGCGGATACGCAGTATTTT. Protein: CASSQGGTADTQYF.

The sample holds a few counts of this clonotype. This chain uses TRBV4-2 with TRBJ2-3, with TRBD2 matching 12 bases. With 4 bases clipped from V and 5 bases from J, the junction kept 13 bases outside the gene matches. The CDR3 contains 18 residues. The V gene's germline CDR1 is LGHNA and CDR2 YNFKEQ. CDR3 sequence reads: CASSPRPSGGAGGDTQYF. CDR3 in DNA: TGTGCCAGCAGCCCCCGTCCTAGCGGGGGGGCCGGTGGAGATACGCAGTATTTT.

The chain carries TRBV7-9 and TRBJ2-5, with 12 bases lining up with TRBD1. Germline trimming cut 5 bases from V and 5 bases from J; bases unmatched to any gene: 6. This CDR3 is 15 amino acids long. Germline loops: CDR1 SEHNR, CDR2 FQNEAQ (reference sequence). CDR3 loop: CASSPGQGALETQYF. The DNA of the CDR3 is TGTGCCAGCAGCCCGGGACAGGGGGCTCTGGAGACCCAGTACTTC.